The rows below give T cell receptor beta chains drawn from one sample of a study of cytomegalovirus exposure and HLA in healthy donors. TCRdb's copy holds only in-frame clones and misses some; the assay was immunoSEQ multiplex PCR. Here the sample spans about 160,000 clones, 80% being singletons. The sequenced sample consisted of PBMCs. These receptors were collected from a man aged 18 to 35 in good health and CMV-seropositive. Both conserved end residues are part of each CDR3. The D gene is left open where the match is weak. Rows may omit the clone size; those that give it use once, few, many or a size class.

j_call | v_call | d_call | clone_size | cdr3_nt | cdr3_aa
TRBJ2-3 | TRBV6-4 | NA | NA | TGTGCCAGCAGTGACACGGACAGAAGGACAGATACGCAGTATTTT | CASSDTDRRTDTQYF
TRBJ1-4 | TRBV25-1 | NA | NA | TGTGCCAGCAGTGACGACTGGGTGGATGAAAAACTGTTTTTT | CASSDDWVDEKLFF
TRBJ1-1 | TRBV11-2 | TRBD1 | NA | TGTGCCAGCAGCTCCATAAGGACAGGGGAGACTGAAGCTTTCTTT | CASSSIRTGETEAFF
TRBJ2-4 | TRBV15 | NA | NA | TGTGCCACCGCCGGACAGAGAAACATTCAGTACTTC | CATAGQRNIQYF
TRBJ1-1 | TRBV27 | NA | NA | TGTGCCAGCAGTTTAGAGGCGGGACTTAGGAACACTGAAGCTTTCTTT | CASSLEAGLRNTEAFF
TRBJ2-7 | TRBV7-3 | NA | NA | TGTGCCAGCAGCTTAACGTTGCTAACGGGCGAGCAGTACTTC | CASSLTLLTGEQYF
TRBJ2-3 | TRBV10-3 | TRBD1 | NA | TGTGCCATCAGTCGGGACAGACCAGCTAGCACAGATACGCAGTATTTT | CAISRDRPASTDTQYF
TRBJ1-6 | TRBV5-1 | NA | NA | TGCGCCAGCAGCTTCGCAGACACCTATAATTCACCCCTCCACTTT | CASSFADTYNSPLHF
TRBJ2-1 | TRBV14 | NA | NA | TGTGCCAGCAGTCAGCCGCGGGTCACCTACAATGAGCAGTTCTTC | CASSQPRVTYNEQFF
TRBJ2-7 | TRBV5-1 | NA | NA | TGCGCCAGCAGCTTAGGGGGTGCAAGGGCCTTCCGCGAGCAGTACTTC | CASSLGGARAFREQYF
TRBJ2-3 | TRBV29-1 | TRBD2 | NA | TGCAGCGTTACAAGGACCCCGGGACTAGCCGGGGATACGCAGTATTTT | CSVTRTPGLAGDTQYF
TRBJ1-2 | TRBV4-3 | NA | NA | TGCGCCAGCAGCCATCGGCCAGGCCTTTATGATGGCTACACCTTC | CASSHRPGLYDGYTF
TRBJ1-3 | TRBV9 | NA | once | TGTGCCAGCAGCGTACGACAGGCTGGAAACACCATATATTTT | CASSVRQAGNTIYF
TRBJ2-7 | TRBV19 | NA | NA | TGTGCCAGTAGTACCATAGGAAAGACGGGGTACGAGCAGTACTTC | CASSTIGKTGYEQYF
TRBJ1-1 | TRBV5-1 | TRBD1 | NA | TGCGCCAGCAGTCCCGGGACAGGGGCCTTGAACACTGGAGCTTTCTTT | CASSPGTGALNTGAFF
TRBJ1-1 | TRBV4-1 | NA | once | TGCGCCAGCAGCCACACTGGAGGGAGAACGATGAACACTGAAGCTTTCTTT | CASSHTGGRTMNTEAFF
TRBJ1-5 | TRBV28 | TRBD1 | NA | TGTGCCAGCAGTTTAACAGGGGACAATCAGCCCCAGCATTTT | CASSLTGDNQPQHF
TRBJ2-3 | TRBV5-4 | NA | NA | TGTGCCAGCAGCTCCCGACTAGAGTCCACAGATACGCAGTATTTT | CASSSRLESTDTQYF
TRBJ2-7 | TRBV6-5 | NA | once | TGTGCCAGCAGTTACTCAGGGGAACAAAGGGAGCAGTACTTC | CASSYSGEQREQYF
TRBJ2-3 | TRBV5-8 | TRBD2 | NA | TGTGCCAGCAGCCTGAGACTAGCGGGGCTGAAAAATACGCAGTATTTT | CASSLRLAGLKNTQYF
TRBJ2-7 | TRBV28 | TRBD2 | NA | TGTGCCAGCAGTTTGGGACTAGCGGTAACCTACGAGCAGTACTTC | CASSLGLAVTYEQYF
TRBJ2-7 | TRBV6-6 | TRBD1 | NA | TGTGCCAGCAGGCGGGACAGGGGAGTCCCTACCGAGCAGTACTTC | CASRRDRGVPTEQYF
TRBJ1-5 | TRBV6-5 | NA | NA | TGTGCCAGCAGCCGGACAGAAAATCAGCCCCAGCATTTT | CASSRTENQPQHF
TRBJ2-1 | TRBV27 | NA | NA | TGTGCCAGCAGTTTATACCGGACTCGACCTGACAATGAGCAGTTCTTC | CASSLYRTRPDNEQFF
TRBJ1-6 | TRBV10-2 | NA | NA | TGCGCCAGCACCGGCCAGGCCAATTCACCCCTCCACTTT | CASTGQANSPLHF
TRBJ2-1 | TRBV19 | NA | NA | TGTGCCAGTAGGACTAGTAGCGGACCTTTCAATGAGCAGTTCTTC | CASRTSSGPFNEQFF
TRBJ1-1 | TRBV14 | TRBD1 | NA | TGTGCCAGCAGTAACAGGGGGCTAAGGGCTTTCTTT | CASSNRGLRAFF
TRBJ2-5 | TRBV10-3 | NA | NA | TGTGCCATCAGTGAGTCGAACAGGGCAGAGACCCAGTACTTC | CAISESNRAETQYF
TRBJ1-3 | TRBV6-1 | NA | NA | TGTGCCAGCAGACCCAACAGGGCTAGTGGAAACACCATATATTTT | CASRPNRASGNTIYF
TRBJ1-2 | TRBV4-2 | NA | NA | TGTGCCAGCAGCCAGGCCCCAGGGCCGAATGGCTACACCTTC | CASSQAPGPNGYTF
TRBJ2-7 | TRBV5-1 | TRBD2 | NA | TGCGCCAGCACCTTAAGAGCGGGACCTTACGAGCAGTACTTC | CASTLRAGPYEQYF